Below, 18 T cell receptor beta chains from the same sample are listed, as sequenced in a study of radiation and T cells in renal cell carcinoma. This table comes from immunoSEQ multiplex PCR, and its TCRdb copy is limited to in-frame clones, with some not included. The repertoire holds more than 75,000 clones, with 82% as singletons. Time point given: baseline pretreatment blood. Treatment noted: 15 Gy SBRT to primary tumor, nephrectomy 4 weeks later. The material sequenced was blood, taken from a patient whose treatment included radiotherapy and nephrectomy. All receptors derive from a man in his sixties with renal cell carcinoma.

The rearrangement links TRBV5-4 to TRBJ2-1; D possibly corresponds to TRBD2 (5 bases). This CDR3 contains 14 residues. V dropped 4 bases and J dropped 7 bases, with 15 bases sitting between them. Germline lookup yields CDR1 SGHNT and CDR2 YYREEE (reference sequence). In DNA, the CDR3 is TGTGCCAGCAGCCAAACGGGGTCTTGGAATGAGCAGTTCTTC. Amino acids: CASSQTGSWNEQFF.

The rearrangement uses TRBV15 and TRBJ2-5; TRBD1 might be the D (6 bases). The CDR3 runs to 14 residues. The V gene's germline CDR1 is LNHNV and CDR2 YYDKDF (reference sequence). Trimming left V 0 bases short and J 5 bases short, with 10 bases between. The CDR3 region is CATSRDTGMETQYF. Here the CDR3 DNA reads TGTGCCACCAGCAGAGATACAGGGATGGAGACCCAGTACTTC.

V gene TRBV4-2 combines with J gene TRBJ2-5; possible D gene TRBD2, 5 bases. This CDR3 comprises 15 residues. Per the germline V gene, CDR1 is LGHNA and CDR2 is YNFKEQ. V was pared by 0 bases and J by 2 bases, with 10 bases between. CDR3 bases: TGTGCCAGCAGCCAAGATGAACGGGATCAAGAGACCCAGTACTTC. This translates into CASSQDERDQETQYF.

Only a few counts were recorded for this clone. The chain recombines TRBV19 with TRBJ2-1, with 10 bases lining up with TRBD2. The CDR3 extends over 17 amino acids. V was pared by 4 bases and J by 6 bases, with 12 bases of the junction left unmatched. Looked up from germline, CDR1 is LNHDA and CDR2 is SQIVND (reference sequence). CDR3 sequence: CASSRGVSSGRGNEQFF. CDR3 nucleotide sequence: TGTGCCAGTAGTAGAGGGGTTTCTAGCGGGAGAGGCAATGAGCAGTTCTTC.

The rearrangement joins TRBV6-5 to TRBJ2-3; no clear D gene. Trimming stripped 2 bases from V and 1 base from J, with 4 bases between. Germline values: CDR1 MNHEY, CDR2 SVGAGI. This CDR3 region has 13 residues. The CDR3: CASSYVGTDTQYF. The CDR3 nucleotides are TGTGCCAGCAGTTACGTCGGCACAGATACGCAGTATTTT.

The genes are TRBV28 and TRBJ1-5; 8 nucleotides agree with TRBD1. CDR3 size: 15 residues. Trimming cost V 6 bases and J 2 bases; bases outside gene matches: 6. Germline loops: CDR1 MDHEN, CDR2 SYDVKM. The chain's CDR3 is CASRAGGRGNQPQHF. As DNA, the CDR3 is TGTGCCAGCAGGGCAGGGGGCCGGGGCAATCAGCCCCAGCATTTT. Looking up the rest from reference TRBV28 and TRBJ1-5 gives the full variable domain: DVKVTQSSRYLVKRTGEKVFLECVQDMDHENMFWYRQDPGLGLRLIYFSYDVKMKEKGDIPEGYSVSREKKERFSLILESASTNQTSMYLCASRAGGRGNQPQHFGDGTRLSIL.

The chain links TRBV28 to TRBJ2-4; D is unresolved. The V end lost 1 base, the J end lost 0 bases, and 7 bases lay between the germline ends. Germline V gene sequence: CDR1 MDHEN, CDR2 SYDVKM. CDR3 length: 15 amino acids. CDR3 coding DNA: TGTGCCAGCAGTTTATACCCACTAGCCAAAAACATTCAGTACTTC. Its translation is CASSLYPLAKNIQYF.

The V and J genes are TRBV5-1 and TRBJ1-1, with D possibly being TRBD1 (6 bases). The CDR3 length is 15 residues. Trimming pared 4 bases from V and 1 base from J, leaving 14 bases between. Germline assignment: CDR1 SGHRS and CDR2 YFSETQ. In DNA form, the CDR3 reads TGCGCCAGCAGCGCACAGACAGGAACGAACACTGAAGCTTTCTTT. Amino acid sequence: CASSAQTGTNTEAFF.

The J gene is TRBJ1-2, the V gene TRBV27; 9 bases map to TRBD1. V dropped 2 bases and J dropped 8; count of bases not matched to a gene: 6. This CDR3 has 14 amino acids. Germline V gene data show CDR1 as MNHEY and CDR2 as SMNVEV (reference sequence). CDR3 bases: TGTGCCAGCAGTTTAGCGGACAGGGGCAGCGGCTACACCTTC. Translated: CASSLADRGSGYTF.

CDR3 sequence (DNA): TGCGCCAGCAGTCAAGCCGGGACACCAAACACCGGGGAGCTGTTTTTT. This codes for CASSQAGTPNTGELFF. The chain recombines TRBV23-1 with TRBJ2-2; D might be TRBD1 (6 bases). TRBV23-1 is identified as an open reading frame with a role that is uncertain. V lost 2 bases to trimming and J lost 2 bases, with 12 bases between them. The CDR3 consists of 16 residues.

The chain carries TRBV4-1 and TRBJ2-2; 14 nucleotides line up with TRBD2. This CDR3 is built from 18 residues. Trimming cost V 2 bases and J 6 bases; bases outside gene matches: 8. In germline, CDR1 is MGHRA, CDR2 YSYEKL. In DNA form, the CDR3 reads TGCGCCAGCAGCCAATCCGGGACTAGCGGGAGTGGGGCCGGGGAGCTGTTTTTT. Amino acids: CASSQSGTSGSGAGELFF.

The chain links TRBV5-6 to TRBJ2-7, with 9 bases that match TRBD2. CDR3 length equals 16 residues. Germline V lookup: CDR1 SGHDT, CDR2 YYEEEE. The trim removed 0 bases at V and 6 bases at J, leaving 10 bases unmatched. The DNA of the CDR3 is TGTGCCAGCAGCTTGGGCCTGCGGGAGGGCCGGAGCGAGCAGTACTTC. Its translation: CASSLGLREGRSEQYF. Based on the CDR3 plus reference TRBV5-6 and TRBJ2-7, the full variable domain is DAGVTQSPTHLIKTRGQQVTLRCSPKSGHDTVSWYQQALGQGPQFIFQYYEEEERQRGNFPDRFSGHQFPNYSSELNVNALLLGDSALYLCASSLGLREGRSEQYFGPGTRLTVT.

Written as DNA, the CDR3 is TGTGCCAGCAGCCGAACGACTCCCGAGCAGTACTTC. As protein: CASSRTTPEQYF. V and J are TRBV6-6 and TRBJ2-7; D gene ambiguous. Trimming took 6 bases from V and 6 from J, leaving 12 bases between them. The CDR3 contains 12 residues. CDR1 is MNHNY and CDR2 is SVGAGI in the germline V gene (reference sequence).

With regard to this clone: Other DNA sequences in this sample translate to the same CDR3. This chain connects TRBV7-9 to TRBJ2-2; D is unclear. Per the germline V gene, CDR1 is SEHNR and CDR2 is FQNEAQ (reference sequence). CDR3 length: 13 residues. V was pared by 3 bases and J by 5 bases, with 7 bases between. As DNA, the CDR3 is TGTGCCAGCAGCTTGGCCGGGACCGGGGAGCTGTTTTTT. The encoded protein is CASSLAGTGELFF.

V gene TRBV2 combines with J gene TRBJ1-6; TRBD1 is a possible D gene (6 bases). V was trimmed by 1 base and J by 4 bases, leaving 8 bases between them. Looked up from germline, CDR1 is SNHLY and CDR2 is FYNNEI. The CDR3 spans 15 residues. CDR3 sequence: CASSEEGQYNSPLHF. The CDR3 DNA is TGTGCCAGCAGTGAAGAGGGACAATATAATTCACCCCTCCACTTT.

V is TRBV27 and J is TRBJ2-1; 7 bases are shared with TRBD1. Germline V gene data show CDR1 as MNHEY and CDR2 as SMNVEV (reference sequence). V lost 4 bases to trimming and J lost 7 bases; unmatched junction nucleotides: 4. The CDR3 extends over 13 amino acids. The CDR3 DNA reads TGTGCCAGCAGTTACTACAGGGGTAATGAGCAGTTCTTC. Residues: CASSYYRGNEQFF.

The rearrangement joins TRBV7-8 to TRBJ2-5; TRBD1 might be the D (5 bases). The length of the CDR3 is 13 residues. The V end lost 5 bases, the J end lost 3 bases, and 10 bases lay between the germline ends. The germline CDR1 and CDR2 sequences are SGHVS and FQNEAQ. CDR3 sequence reads: CASSTDREETQYF. In nucleotides, the CDR3 is TGTGCCAGCAGCACCGACAGAGAAGAGACCCAGTACTTC.

The CDR3 bases are TGCGCCAGCAGCTTGGTGCCTGGGGGGATCGGGGAGCTGTTTTTT. Translation: CASSLVPGGIGELFF. The V and J genes are TRBV5-1 and TRBJ2-2; a possible D gene is TRBD2 (6 bases). There are 15 residues in the CDR3. Germline V gene data show CDR1 as SGHRS and CDR2 as YFSETQ. Trimming cost V 0 bases and J 7 bases, with 13 bases left between them.